This T cell receptor beta chain derives from a study of CD8+ T cells in alopecia areata listed by TCRdb under 2018. About the investigation overall: The treated patients, all with moderate-to-severe alopecia areata, were enrolled in an open-label pilot trial of oral tofacitinib given at 5 to 10 mg twice daily. The study used high-throughput TCRbeta sequencing to examine T cell clonal expansion in alopecia areata, in both the C3H/HeJ mouse model and human patients. The RNA source kit depended on sample type: the PAXgene miRNA kit for fixed scalp, the miRNeasy kit for PBMCs, and the RNeasy kit for mouse skin. The SALT score, which quantifies the percentage of affected scalp surface area, was used to measure disease severity in treated patients. Patients stayed on tofacitinib for 6 to 18 months and then had 6 months of follow-up off drug so that delayed response and recurrence could be assessed. Human TCRbeta sequencing covered scalp tissue and sorted CD4+ and CD8+ peripheral blood T cells from patchy and totalis/universalis alopecia areata patients and healthy controls. Scalp clonality was compared among normal scalp (n=4), patchy alopecia areata scalp (n=8), and alopecia totalis/universalis scalp (n=8). TCRbeta CDR3 regions were amplified by immunoSEQ multiplex PCR with 35 Vbeta forward and 13 Jbeta reverse primers. Tofacitinib-treated patients had biopsies at baseline and at 4 and 24 weeks of treatment, with a later scalp biopsy in several patients. Summary of the overall study and its limitations: Unlike mouse skin, which is dominated by gammadelta T cells, normal human skin has resident alphabeta T cells that are also sequenced, and this complicates analysis of the scalp TCR repertoire. Because the treated cohort was small and had only one nonresponder, larger studies are needed to examine links between baseline CD8+ expansion and response. Shared TCR sequences between patients were less evident than in mice, which may be partly attributable to HLA diversity in the patient population. Tofacitinib significantly decreased scalp clonality and the number of expanded CD8+ clones among the top 100 scalp clones. During tofacitinib treatment, many expanded lesional clones remained in scalp and blood, and this persistence may partly explain relapse after treatment is stopped. Compared with normal scalp, lesional scalp, particularly in alopecia totalis/universalis, had higher clonality and more expanded CD8+ clones, which suggests antigenic drive.

Notes on this clone: Its target antigen remains unknown. No qualities accompany the bases; no much larger clone lies one base away.

V is shortened by 4 bases, J by 4 bases, and the region joining them spans 7 bases. CDR1 is given as SQVTM and CDR2 as ANQGSEA, both from the germline V gene. Including cysteine and phenylalanine, the CDR3 has 12 amino acids. CDR3 DNA is the only sequence kept; it has 36 bases, read in frame from the first base. Library preparation was by the immunoSEQ multiplex PCR assay. RNA was extracted from all samples and reverse transcribed into cDNA, which served as template for TCR sequencing. First-strand cDNA was synthesized with SuperScript III using a 2:1 mix of oligo-dT and random hexamers. Amplification bias was assessed with a synthetic immune receptor repertoire, and residual bias was removed computationally. The authors' analysis ran thus. Raw reads were preprocessed for error removal, and CDR3 was defined according to IMGT conventions as running from the conserved cysteine to phenylalanine. Clonality was calculated as 1 minus Shannon entropy normalized by log2 of the number of productive unique TCRs. CD4 or CD8 identity of scalp clones was inferred by cross-referencing scalp TCRbeta sequences with sorted blood CD4 and CD8 repertoires. The source is immuneACCESS, and TCRdb retained only in-frame sequences with V and J called. Part of the clones is not carried over; for the studies checked, unresolved V genes explain less than half of this, and the remainder is unexplained. Clone size and the V and J calls come from that table; the DNA yielded D and trimming. For this sample the table gives about 250,000 clones, of which 60% were detected only once. The ten largest clones take up 0.8% to 1% of the sample.

The treatment or condition tag for this specimen amounts to: oral pan-JAK inhibitor, 5-10 mg twice daily. Peripheral blood and lesional scalp punch biopsies were obtained from patients with alopecia areata. PBMCs were isolated by density centrifugation and stained for CD3, CD4 and CD8, after which CD4+ and CD8+ T cells were sorted on a FACSAria. The V and J genes are TRBV29-1 and TRBJ2-2; confidence is insufficient to name the D gene. The TCR originated in a human donor with alopecia areata. Sequencing used CD4+ T cells sorted from blood, obtained around week 53, from a patient treated with tofacitinib. The nucleotide sequence reads TGCAGCGTTGCGCTTACCACCGGGGAGCTGTTTTTT. Translated, this is CSVALTTGELFF.